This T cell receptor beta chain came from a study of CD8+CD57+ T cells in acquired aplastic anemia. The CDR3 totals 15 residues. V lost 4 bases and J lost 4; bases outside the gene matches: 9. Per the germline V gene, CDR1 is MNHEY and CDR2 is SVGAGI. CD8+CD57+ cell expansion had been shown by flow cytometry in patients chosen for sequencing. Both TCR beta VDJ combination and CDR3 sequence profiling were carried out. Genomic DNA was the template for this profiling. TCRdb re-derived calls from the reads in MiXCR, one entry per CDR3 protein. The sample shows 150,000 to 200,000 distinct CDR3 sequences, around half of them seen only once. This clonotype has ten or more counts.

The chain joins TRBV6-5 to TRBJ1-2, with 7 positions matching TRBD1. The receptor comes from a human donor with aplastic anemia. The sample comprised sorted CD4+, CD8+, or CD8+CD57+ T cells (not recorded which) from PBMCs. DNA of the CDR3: TGTGCCAGCAGTTCGCGGACAGGCTCCCCCTATGGCTACACCTTC. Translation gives CASSSRTGSPYGYTF.